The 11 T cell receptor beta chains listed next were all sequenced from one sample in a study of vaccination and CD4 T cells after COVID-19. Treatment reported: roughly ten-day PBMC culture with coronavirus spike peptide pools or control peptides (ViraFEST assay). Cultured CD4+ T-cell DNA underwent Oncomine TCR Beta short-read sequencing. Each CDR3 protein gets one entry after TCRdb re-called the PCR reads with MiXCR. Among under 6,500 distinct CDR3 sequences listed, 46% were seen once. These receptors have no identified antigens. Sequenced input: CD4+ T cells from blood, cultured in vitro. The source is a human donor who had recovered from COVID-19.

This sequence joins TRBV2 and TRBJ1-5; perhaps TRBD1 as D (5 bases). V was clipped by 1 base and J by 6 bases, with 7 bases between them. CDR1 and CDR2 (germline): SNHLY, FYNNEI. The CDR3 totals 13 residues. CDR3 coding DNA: TGTGCCAGCAGTGAAGAGAGGGGTCAGCCCCAGCATTTT. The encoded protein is CASSEERGQPQHF.

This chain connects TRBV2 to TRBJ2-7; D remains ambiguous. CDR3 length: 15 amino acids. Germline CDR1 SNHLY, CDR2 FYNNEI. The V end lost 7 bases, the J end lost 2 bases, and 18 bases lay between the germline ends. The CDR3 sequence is CASTQNTIRTYEQYF. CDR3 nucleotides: TGTGCCAGCACCCAAAACACGATACGCACCTACGAGCAGTACTTC.

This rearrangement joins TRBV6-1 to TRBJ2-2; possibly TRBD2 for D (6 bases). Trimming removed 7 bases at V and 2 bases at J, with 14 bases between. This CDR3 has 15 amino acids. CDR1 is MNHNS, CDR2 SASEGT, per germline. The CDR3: CASNFGGRNTGELFF. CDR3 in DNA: TGTGCCAGCAATTTCGGGGGACGAAACACCGGGGAGCTGTTTTTT.

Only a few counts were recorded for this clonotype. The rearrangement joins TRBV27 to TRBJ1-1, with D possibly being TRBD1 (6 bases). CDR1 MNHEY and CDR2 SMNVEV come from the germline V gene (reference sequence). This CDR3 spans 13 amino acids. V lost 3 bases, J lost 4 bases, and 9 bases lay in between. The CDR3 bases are TGTGCCAGCAGTTTTCAGGGGCCCACTGAAGCTTTCTTT. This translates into CASSFQGPTEAFF.

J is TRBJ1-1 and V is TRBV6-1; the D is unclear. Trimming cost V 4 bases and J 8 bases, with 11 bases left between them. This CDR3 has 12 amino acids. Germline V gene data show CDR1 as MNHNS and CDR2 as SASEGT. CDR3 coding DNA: TGTGCCAGCAGTGGGGGTTTCGGGGAAGCTTTCTTT. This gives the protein CASSGGFGEAFF.

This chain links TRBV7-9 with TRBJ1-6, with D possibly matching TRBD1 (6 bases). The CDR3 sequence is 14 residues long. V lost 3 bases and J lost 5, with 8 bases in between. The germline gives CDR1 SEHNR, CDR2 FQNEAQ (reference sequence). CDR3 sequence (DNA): TGTGCCAGCAGCTTTGGACAGAATAATTCACCCCTCCACTTT. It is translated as CASSFGQNNSPLHF.

The CDR3 is CASSPGSGEGNYGYTF. CDR3 DNA: TGTGCCAGCAGTCCGGGTTCGGGGGAGGGCAACTATGGCTACACCTTC. V and J are TRBV12-3 or TRBV12-4 and TRBJ1-2, with a weak D call TRBD1 (5 bases). V was trimmed by 5 bases and J by 2 bases, leaving 18 bases between them. This CDR3 has 16 residues.

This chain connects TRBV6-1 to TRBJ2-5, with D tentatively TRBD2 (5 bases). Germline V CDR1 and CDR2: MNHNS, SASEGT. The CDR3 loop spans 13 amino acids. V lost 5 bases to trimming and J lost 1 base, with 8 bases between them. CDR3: CASSRTRQETQYF. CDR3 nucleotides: TGTGCCAGCAGTCGGACTCGCCAAGAGACCCAGTACTTC.

CDR3 sequence reads: CASSRPVRSSGGLGETQYF. The CDR3 DNA reads TGTGCCAGCAGCCGGCCCGTCCGGTCTAGCGGGGGTTTAGGAGAGACCCAGTACTTC. The chain is built from TRBV11-3 and TRBJ2-5; 10 positions agree with TRBD2. Trimming cost V 5 bases and J 4 bases; bases outside gene matches: 19. The germline gives CDR1 SGHNT, CDR2 YENEEA. The CDR3 is 19 amino acids. Full variable domain (remainder filled in from reference TRBV11-3 and TRBJ2-5): EAGVVQSPRYKIIEKKQPVAFWCNPISGHNTLYWYLQNLGQGPELLIRYENEEAVDDSQLPKDRFSAERLKGVDSTLKIQPAELGDSAVYLCASSRPVRSSGGLGETQYFGPGTRLLVL.

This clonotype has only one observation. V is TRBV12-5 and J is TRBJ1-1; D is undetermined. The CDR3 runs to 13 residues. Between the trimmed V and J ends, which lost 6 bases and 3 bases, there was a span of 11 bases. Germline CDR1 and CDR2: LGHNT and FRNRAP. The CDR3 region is CASGSNGYTEAFF. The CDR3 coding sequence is TGTGCTAGTGGCTCAAACGGGTACACTGAAGCTTTCTTT.

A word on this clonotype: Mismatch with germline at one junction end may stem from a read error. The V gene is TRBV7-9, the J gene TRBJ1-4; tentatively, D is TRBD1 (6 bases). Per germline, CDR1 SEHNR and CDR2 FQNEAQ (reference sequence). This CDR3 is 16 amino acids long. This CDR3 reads CASSPLGGQPNEKLFF. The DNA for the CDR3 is TGTGCCAGCAGCCCACTCGGGGGGCAGCCTAATGAGAAACTGTTTTTT.